This record looks at one T cell receptor (beta chain) sequence and its context. Its antigen is currently unknown. Losses at the gene ends were 7 bases for V and 5 bases for J; bases not matched to a gene: 5. The germline CDR1 and CDR2 sequences are LNHDA and SQIVND (reference sequence). This CDR3 spans 13 amino acids. This PCR relied on a set of 60 Vbeta primers and 13 Jbeta primers. The protocol was immunoSEQ multiplex PCR, while the TCRdb copy is restricted to in-frame clones and leaves out a portion. The repertoire table contains approximately 120,000 clones. These data come from a study of cytomegalovirus exposure and HLA in healthy donors. Study-wide points: Most subjects' HLA-A and HLA-B alleles were reportedly predicted from TCR beta sequences. Later genetic work tied a missense DCLRE1C variant to beta-chain V and J trimming. An analysis done earlier found most TCR beta V segments productive about 87% or about 30% of the time.

The V and J genes are TRBV19 and TRBJ2-5, with 9 bases lining up with TRBD2. Sequencing used PBMCs. The receptor was isolated from a man in his late teens or twenties in good health and CMV-seronegative. Written as DNA, the CDR3 is TGTGCCAGTACCGGAGGACTAGCGGAGACCCAGTACTTC. Encoded protein: CASTGGLAETQYF.